This is a list of T cell receptor beta chains from one sample in a study of CD8 T cells in Susac syndrome. TCRdb reprocessed the immunoSEQ multiplex PCR reads with MiXCR, giving one entry per CDR3 protein. This sample has roughly 140,000 distinct CDR3 sequences, with over 85% found just once. Sequencing was carried out using CD8+ T cells from PBMCs. The source of these receptors is a human donor with multiple sclerosis. Both conserved end residues are trimmed from each CDR3. D genes are given only for firm matches.

ASSVGGSNYGYT | TRBV9 | NA | TRBJ1-2
ASSADRTGDAGDTQY | TRBV13 | TRBD1 | TRBJ2-3
ASSFNLQGNQETQY | TRBV7-8 | NA | TRBJ2-5
AAGTQPSYNEQF | TRBV15 | NA | TRBJ2-1
ATDPGQGVGEQY | TRBV15 | TRBD1 | TRBJ2-7
ASSLSRVSEAF | TRBV12-3/TRBV12-4 | NA | TRBJ1-1
ASSRGPITGTDPSGANVLT | TRBV4-1 | NA | TRBJ2-6
ARESGELNTEAF | TRBV2 | NA | TRBJ1-1
AWSVGGGYTDTQY | TRBV30 | TRBD2 | TRBJ2-3
ASSPQWAATNTEAF | TRBV7-9 | NA | TRBJ1-1
ASSVGRDSANYGYT | TRBV9 | TRBD1 | TRBJ1-2
ASSEALDSFNQPQH | TRBV6-1 | NA | TRBJ1-5
ASSPEAREGLLSNQPQH | TRBV27 | NA | TRBJ1-5
ASSYVDNTEAF | TRBV6-6 | NA | TRBJ1-1
ASSYFGGPTDTQY | TRBV7-2 | NA | TRBJ2-3
ASSVSKIRAGDYGYT | TRBV9 | NA | TRBJ1-2
SVEAEGQGISYEQY | TRBV29-1 | TRBD1 | TRBJ2-7
SARDSLAGGPYEQY | TRBV20-1 | TRBD2 | TRBJ2-7
ASSFEGQRNTDTQY | TRBV11-3 | TRBD1 | TRBJ2-3
ASSTGGVGQPQH | TRBV7-9 | NA | TRBJ1-5
ASSRARGGRREQY | TRBV3-1 | TRBD2 | TRBJ2-7
ATSRSGGRAGNQPQH | TRBV15 | NA | TRBJ1-5
AWSVGVAAEAF | TRBV30 | NA | TRBJ1-1
SARGSRENTIY | TRBV20-1 | NA | TRBJ1-3
ASSSQEDVSTDTQY | TRBV27 | NA | TRBJ2-3
ASSPRQGPSYGYT | TRBV9 | TRBD1 | TRBJ1-2
ASSQAGNTGELF | TRBV4-1 | NA | TRBJ2-2
ASSEPGQGGYEQY | TRBV25-1 | TRBD1 | TRBJ2-7
ASSVATVHTDTQY | TRBV9 | NA | TRBJ2-3
ASSLAGGNTEAF | TRBV27 | TRBD1 | TRBJ1-1
SARVSRRGQAF | TRBV20-1 | TRBD1 | TRBJ1-1
ASSQDHLQRRSLVGYT | TRBV14 | NA | TRBJ1-2
ASSQVSGVNYGYT | TRBV3-1 | NA | TRBJ1-2
SAREIGLWGADTQY | TRBV20-1 | NA | TRBJ2-3
ASSQVQTNTEAF | TRBV4-1 | NA | TRBJ1-1
SVETGDATDTQY | TRBV29-1 | NA | TRBJ2-3
ASSPAAGTGILYEQY | TRBV28 | TRBD1 | TRBJ2-7
SVPDNSGYT | TRBV29-1 | NA | TRBJ1-2
ASMGSGTGVDYGYT | TRBV10-2 | TRBD1 | TRBJ1-2
AISSGTGGEETQY | TRBV2 | TRBD1 | TRBJ2-5
SANRLGGPEAF | TRBV20-1 | NA | TRBJ1-1
ASSSTGTQMY | TRBV4-1 | NA | TRBJ2-3
ASGPEASGTLDEQF | TRBV12-5 | NA | TRBJ2-1
ASSHHEQY | TRBV23-1 | NA | TRBJ2-7
SVPWGAYEQY | TRBV29-1 | NA | TRBJ2-7
ASSAYYSPLH | TRBV2 | NA | TRBJ1-6
ATSGQRISGANVLT | TRBV15 | NA | TRBJ2-6
ASSLFGLAGTDTQY | TRBV7-6 | TRBD2 | TRBJ2-3